What follows are 11 T cell receptor beta chains derived from one specimen sequenced in a study of T cell responses to AZD1222 COVID-19 vaccine. Using immunoSEQ multiplex PCR, the repertoire was profiled, and TCRdb retains in-frame clones only, with some absent. The repertoire holds tens of thousands of clones, with about nine tenths as singletons. This material consisted of peripheral blood, taken 28 days after the second AZD1222 dose. The receptor set was obtained from an adult who received the AZD1222 COVID-19 vaccine.

V gene TRBV13 combines with J gene TRBJ2-3; TRBD2 matches at 14 bases. The CDR3 loop spans 15 amino acids. V dropped 5 bases and J dropped 5; count of bases not matched to a gene: 3. Germline CDR1 reads PRHDT; CDR2 reads FYEKMQ (reference sequence). CDR3 sequence reads: CASSEGLAGVDTQYF. The CDR3 DNA follows: TGTGCCAGCAGCGAGGGACTAGCGGGGGTAGATACGCAGTATTTT.

The genes are TRBV4-3 and TRBJ1-2; TRBD1 is a possible D gene (5 bases). The germline V and J ends were trimmed by 0 bases and 2 bases, with 13 bases remaining between them. The germline V gene has CDR1 LGHNA and CDR2 YSLEER. The CDR3 covers 16 residues. CDR3 DNA: TGCGCCAGCAGCCAAGATCGGGGGGTTAGGAACTATGGCTACACCTTC. This gives the protein CASSQDRGVRNYGYTF.

V gene TRBV7-9 combines with J gene TRBJ2-3, with D unresolved. V was cut by 7 bases and J by 4 bases, with 9 bases left in between. Germline values: CDR1 SEHNR, CDR2 FQNEAQ (reference sequence). This CDR3 spans 12 amino acids. The CDR3 DNA is TGTGCCAGCAAAGCTTGGGCAGATACGCAGTATTTT. Encoded protein: CASKAWADTQYF.

The chain combines TRBV2 with TRBJ2-1, with 8 bases fitting TRBD2. CDR3 size: 15 residues. J was trimmed by 7 bases and V by 4 bases; bases with no gene match: 9. Per germline, CDR1 SNHLY and CDR2 FYNNEI. The CDR3 loop is CASSADSGGRNEQFF. CDR3 coding DNA: TGTGCCAGCAGTGCCGACAGCGGGGGCAGAAATGAGCAGTTCTTC.

The V and J genes are TRBV2 and TRBJ2-1; 7 positions agree with TRBD1. Germline V CDR1 and CDR2: SNHLY, FYNNEI. The CDR3 is 16 residues long. Losses at the gene ends were 8 bases for V and 5 bases for J; bases not matched to a gene: 15. The CDR3 DNA reads as TGTGCCAGCTTCCTACAGAGGGGGCGAAATGACAATGAGCAGTTCTTC. It is translated as CASFLQRGRNDNEQFF. Full variable domain (outside the CDR3, taken from reference TRBV2 and TRBJ2-1): EPEVTQTPSHQVTQMGQEVILRCVPISNHLYFYWYRQILGQKVEFLVSFYNNEISEKSEIFDDQFSVERPDGSNFTLKIRSTKLEDSAMYFCASFLQRGRNDNEQFFGPGTRLTVL.

The genes are TRBV4-3 and TRBJ2-1; a possible D gene is TRBD2 (7 bases). Trimming shortened V by 1 base and J by 3 bases, and 10 bases separated the two germline ends. CDR1 and CDR2 from the germline V gene are LGHNA and YSLEER. CDR3 length: 15 residues. The CDR3 DNA is TGCGCCAGCAGCCAAGGCGGGGGCGGCTACAATGAGCAGTTCTTC. Its protein is CASSQGGGGYNEQFF.

In this sample, this clone turned up a few times. CDR3 nucleotide sequence: TGTGCCAGTTCCCCCGGGACTCCCTACAATGAGCAGTTCTTC. It specifies CASSPGTPYNEQFF. The chain employs TRBV19 and TRBJ2-1, with D possibly TRBD2 on 6 matching bases. The CDR3 totals 14 residues. Germline lookup yields CDR1 LNHDA and CDR2 SQIVND (reference sequence). The ends were cut back, 8 bases at V and 2 bases at J, with 13 bases in the middle.

The CDR3: CASSQQGGYGTHGYTF. The DNA of the CDR3 is TGTGCCAGCAGCCAGCAGGGGGGGTACGGCACCCATGGCTACACCTTC. The rearrangement links TRBV3-1 (or the pseudogene TRBV3-2) to TRBJ1-2, with TRBD1 identical over 7 bases. J lost 6 bases, V lost 3 bases, and 13 bases had no gene match. This CDR3 has 16 residues. The germline V gene encodes CDR1 LGHDT and CDR2 YNNKEL (reference sequence).

The V call is TRBV28, the J call TRBJ2-7, with D possibly being TRBD2 (5 bases). Germline V gene lookup returns CDR1 MDHEN and CDR2 SYDVKM. The CDR3 consists of 12 residues. CDR3 residues: CAMGRNSYEQYF. The CDR3 region has the DNA TGTGCTATGGGGAGAAACTCCTACGAGCAGTACTTC.

The V and J genes are TRBV7-2 and TRBJ2-7; D is uncertain. Germline V gives CDR1 SGHTA, CDR2 FQGNSA. The CDR3 extends over 14 amino acids. Trimming removed 5 bases from V and 0 bases from J, with 11 bases in between. CDR3 coding DNA: TGTGCCAGCAGCCCCTCGGTTGACTCCTACGAGCAGTACTTC. Amino acids: CASSPSVDSYEQYF.

The V and J genes are TRBV7-2 and TRBJ2-3; TRBD2 aligns across 8 bases. Germline V lookup: CDR1 SGHTA, CDR2 FQGNSA. The CDR3 is 17 residues long. V lost 3 bases, J lost 2 bases, and 10 bases stayed unmatched. As DNA, the CDR3 is TGTGCCAGCAGCTTCCCCGAAGCGGGGGTCTACACAGATACGCAGTATTTT. This gives the protein CASSFPEAGVYTDTQYF.